This record looks at one TCR beta chain sequence and its context. Its antigen is not yet known. Base-call qualities are not available, and no considerably larger clone is one nucleotide away. CDR1 and CDR2 (MGHRA, YSYEKL) derive from the germline V gene. The CDR3, cysteine through phenylalanine, is 16 amino acids long. Only the CDR3 portion is preserved as DNA: 48 bases, with reading frame beginning at the first base. V sheds 1 base and J sheds 1 base, leaving 13 bases between their ends. The method was RT-PCR. Sequencing instrument: Illumina HiSeq 2500. The public reads were reanalyzed by TCRdb: fastp trimming at Q25, MiXCR alignment, in-frame beta chains only. Every entry covers one CDR3 protein and lists the most common genes and DNA from its rows. The table for this sample lists roughly 190,000 distinct CDR3 sequences; about 12% of them were counted only once. Approximately 32% of the sample is in the top ten clones.

This sample stems from a study of response to subunit inactivated influenza vaccine (dated by TCRdb to the late 2010s). About the full investigation: To follow how T cells responded to a trivalent subunit inactivated influenza vaccine, the researchers relied on deep quantitative profiling of the T cell receptor repertoire.

Broad study findings and their caveats: The authors suggested that each seasonal influenza vaccination may recruit only a limited number of new T cells.

These data were also reused for a study on T cells expressing NK-cell markers. As the second study states: The TCR beta cDNA libraries were made using 5'RACE template switching, a step that added both a universal primer site and unique molecular identifiers. In sorted CD3+CD56+NKG2C+, CD3+CD56+NKG2C- and CD3+CD56-NKG2C+ T-cell subsets from 7 or 8 donors, TCR beta-chain repertoires were profiled. Among the eight sequenced donors, seven were HCMV-seropositive and one was HCMV-seronegative. To restrict sorting to alphabetaTCR-expressing T cells, an anti-gammadeltaTCR antibody was added in several experiments. In several donors, the dominant CD3+CD56+NKG2C+ clonotypes ranked among the top 10 CD8+ clonotypes, making up 1.0-7.0% of CD8+ T cells. Those dominant clonotypes were again the most abundant among CD3+CD56-NKG2C+ cells in a few donors, at about 25-65%. Whether the expanded NKG2C-expressing T cell clones were specific for HCMV antigens remained unclear. All eight donors whose samples were sequenced were randomly selected healthy volunteers, three of them men and five women. A commercial ELISA kit detecting HCMV-specific IgG in serum was used to determine HCMV serostatus. Ficoll density gradient centrifugation was used to isolate peripheral blood mononuclear cells from blood. Magnetic immunoseparation with Miltenyi isolation kits was used to isolate CD4+ and CD8+ T cells from PBMC. Synthesis of cDNA was primed from the TCR beta constant segment and was followed by two consecutive PCR amplification steps. Illumina HiSeq 2000/2500, MiSeq or NextSeq was used to sequence libraries as 2 x 150 bp reads. MIGEC handled demultiplexing of the reads and grouping by UMI, while MiTCR was used to assemble and quantify clonotypes. To remove erroneous sequences, TCR cDNA sequences were retained only when supported by two or more reads. The tcR package was used for downstream repertoire analysis, and clonotypes were matched across fractions by CDR3 nucleotide sequence plus V segment. VDJmatch was used to annotate antigen specificity against VDJdb, with one amino acid substitution in CDR3 allowed.

Here the sequenced sample was CD8+ T cells sorted from PBMCs, taken roughly 12 days after vaccination. This sequence was found in a man aged 45-65 years who received an inactivated influenza vaccine. Donor details come from another sample of the same person, matched by shared clones. The sequence links TRBV4-1 to TRBJ1-2; the D gene is unclear. This receptor carries the CDR3 CASSQGRPPFNYGYTF. The nucleotides are TGCGCCAGCAGCCAAGGCCGCCCTCCATTTAACTATGGCTACACCTTC.